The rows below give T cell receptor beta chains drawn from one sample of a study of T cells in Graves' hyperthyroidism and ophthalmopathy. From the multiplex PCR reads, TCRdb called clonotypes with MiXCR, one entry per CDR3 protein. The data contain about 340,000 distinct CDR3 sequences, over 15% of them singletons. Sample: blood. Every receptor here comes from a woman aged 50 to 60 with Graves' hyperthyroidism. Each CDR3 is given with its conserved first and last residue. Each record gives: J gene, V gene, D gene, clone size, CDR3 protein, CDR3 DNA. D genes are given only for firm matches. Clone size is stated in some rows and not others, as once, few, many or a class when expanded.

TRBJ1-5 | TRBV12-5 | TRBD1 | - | CASGPGQDSNQPQHF | TGTGCTAGTGGACCTGGACAGGATAGCAATCAGCCCCAGCATTTT
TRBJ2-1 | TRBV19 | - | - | CASQSGDGVDEQFF | TGTGCCAGTCAGAGCGGTGACGGGGTCGATGAGCAGTTCTTC
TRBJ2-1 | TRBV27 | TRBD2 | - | CASSFNVLAGAIYNEQFF | TGTGCCAGCAGTTTTAATGTTCTAGCGGGAGCGATATACAATGAGCAGTTCTTC
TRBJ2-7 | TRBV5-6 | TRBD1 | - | CASSSGGPFYEQYF | TGTGCCAGCAGCTCAGGGGGCCCATTCTACGAGCAGTACTTC
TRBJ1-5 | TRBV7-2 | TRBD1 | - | CASSPGPDRGRREDQPQHF | TGTGCCAGCAGCCCTGGCCCTGACAGGGGGCGACGGGAGGATCAGCCCCAGCATTTT
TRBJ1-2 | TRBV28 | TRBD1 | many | CASTGSGQGALNYGYTF | TGTGCCAGCACGGGGTCGGGACAGGGGGCTTTGAACTATGGCTACACCTTC
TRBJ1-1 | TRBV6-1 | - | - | CASTRRQGGNTEAFF | TGTGCCAGCACCCGGCGACAAGGGGGGAATACTGAAGCTTTCTTT
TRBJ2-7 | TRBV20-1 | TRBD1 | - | CSAETGQDYEQYF | TGCAGTGCGGAAACCGGACAGGACTACGAGCAGTACTTC
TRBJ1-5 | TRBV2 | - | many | CASSAGSGQPQHF | TGTGCCAGCAGTGCGGGGTCGGGTCAGCCCCAGCATTTT
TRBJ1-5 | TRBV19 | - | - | CASSRGHDQPQHF | TGTGCCAGTAGTCGGGGGCACGATCAGCCCCAGCATTTT
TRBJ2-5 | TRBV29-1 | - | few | CSAQPGVQETQYF | TGCAGCGCCCAACCGGGGGTCCAAGAGACCCAGTACTTC
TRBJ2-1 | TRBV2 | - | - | CASSVPNEQFF | TGTGCCAGCAGTGTCCCCAATGAGCAGTTCTTC
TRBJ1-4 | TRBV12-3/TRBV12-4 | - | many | CASSTDTGATNEKLFF | TGTGCCAGCAGCACGGACACTGGCGCAACTAATGAAAAACTGTTTTTT
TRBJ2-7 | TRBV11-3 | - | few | CASSSRSGLLVSYYEQYF | TGTGCCAGCAGCTCCCGGTCGGGACTTTTAGTTTCCTACTACGAGCAGTACTTC
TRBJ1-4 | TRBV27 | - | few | CASSLQGRLNEKLFF | TGTGCCAGCAGCTTACAGGGACGACTTAATGAAAAACTGTTTTTT